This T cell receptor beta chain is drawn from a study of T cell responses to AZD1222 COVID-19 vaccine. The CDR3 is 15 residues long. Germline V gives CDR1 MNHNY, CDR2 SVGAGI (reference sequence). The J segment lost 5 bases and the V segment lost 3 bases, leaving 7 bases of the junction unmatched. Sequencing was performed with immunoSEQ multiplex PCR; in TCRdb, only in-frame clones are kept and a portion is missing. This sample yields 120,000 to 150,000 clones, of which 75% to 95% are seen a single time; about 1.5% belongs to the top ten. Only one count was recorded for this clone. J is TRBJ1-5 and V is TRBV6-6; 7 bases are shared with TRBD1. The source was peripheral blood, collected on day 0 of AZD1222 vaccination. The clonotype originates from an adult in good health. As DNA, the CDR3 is TGTGCCAGCAGTTATAGTGGACAGGTAGATCAGCCCCAGCATTTT. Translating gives CASSYSGQVDQPQHF.